This is a list of T cell receptor beta chains from one sample in a study of cytomegalovirus exposure and HLA in healthy donors. Clones were read by immunoSEQ multiplex PCR, and TCRdb kept only the in-frame ones, dropping some. The sample shows about 180,000 clones, around 80% of them seen only once. Specimen: PBMCs. The receptors derive from a girl aged 10-17 years in good health and CMV-seropositive. Both conserved end residues are part of each CDR3. Fields, in order: D gene, clone size, V gene, J gene, CDR3 protein, CDR3 DNA. A D gene is named only where the DNA matches it firmly. Clone sizes are given selectively: once, few, many, or a class where the clone is expanded.

>.|.|TRBV4-3|TRBJ2-6
CASSRTTGSGANVLTF
TGCGCCAGCAGCAGAACGACGGGCTCTGGGGCCAACGTCCTGACTTTC
>TRBD1|once|TRBV5-4|TRBJ1-2
CASSRTGTGRFGYTF
TGTGCCAGCAGCCGGACCGGGACAGGGAGGTTCGGCTACACCTTC
>TRBD1|.|TRBV27|TRBJ1-1
CASSLGGTGYIATEAFF
TGTGCCAGCAGTTTGGGCGGGACAGGGTATATAGCCACTGAAGCTTTCTTT
>TRBD2|.|TRBV29-1|TRBJ2-4
CSVEGEGKNIQYF
TGCAGCGTTGAAGGGGAGGGCAAAAACATTCAGTACTTC
>TRBD1|.|TRBV19|TRBJ1-3
CASSIVEGGVRNTIYF
TGTGCCAGTAGTATAGTAGAAGGGGGCGTGAGAAACACCATATATTTT
>TRBD2|.|TRBV2|TRBJ2-1
CASSLPGLADNEQFF
TGTGCCAGCAGTCTACCGGGACTAGCGGACAATGAGCAGTTCTTC
>.|.|TRBV4-2|TRBJ1-4
CASSQGGSNEKLFF
TGTGCCAGCAGCCAAGGGGGCTCTAATGAAAAACTGTTTTTT
>TRBD2|.|TRBV19|TRBJ2-3
CASSTWTSGSTDTQYF
TGTGCCAGTAGTACGTGGACTAGCGGGAGCACAGATACGCAGTATTTT
>.|few|TRBV7-9|TRBJ2-5
CASSLDRGTKETQYF
TGTGCCAGCAGCTTAGATAGGGGGACAAAAGAGACCCAGTACTTC
>TRBD2|few|TRBV25-1|TRBJ2-1
CASGTSGSPSFF
TGTGCCAGCGGGACTAGCGGGAGTCCTTCGTTCTTC
>.|.|TRBV6-5|TRBJ2-7
CASSDHYEQYF
TGTGCCAGCAGTGACCACTACGAGCAGTACTTC
>TRBD2|.|TRBV11-2|TRBJ2-1
CASSPRGGRIYNEQFF
TGTGCCAGCAGCCCCAGGGGCGGGAGGATCTACAATGAGCAGTTCTTC
>.|.|TRBV27|TRBJ2-7
CASSSSNYYEQYF
TGTGCCAGCAGTTCATCAAATTACTACGAGCAGTACTTC
>TRBD2|once|TRBV27|TRBJ2-7
CASSLSGGGGEQYF
TGTGCCAGCAGTTTATCGGGCGGGGGGGGCGAGCAGTACTTC
>TRBD1|.|TRBV19|TRBJ1-1
CASTSGQGAKVYTEAFF
TGTGCCAGTACCTCGGGACAGGGGGCGAAGGTGTATACTGAAGCTTTCTTT
>.|.|TRBV30|TRBJ1-6
CALGRGNSPLHF
TGTGCCTTGGGGCGGGGGAATTCACCCCTCCACTTT
>TRBD2|.|TRBV6-5|TRBJ2-5
CASSRLAGVMEQYF
TGTGCCAGCAGTCGACTAGCGGGAGTTATGGAGCAGTACTTC
>.|.|TRBV4-2|TRBJ1-1
CASSQVVTGTEAFF
TGTGCCAGCAGCCAAGTGGTAACAGGCACTGAAGCTTTCTTT
>.|.|TRBV6-5|TRBJ2-1
CASSYAGIVYNEQFF
TGTGCCAGCAGTTACGCCGGGATAGTCTACAATGAGCAGTTCTTC
>TRBD1|.|TRBV23-1|TRBJ1-1
CASSQCGTGGLNTEAFF
TGCGCCAGCAGTCAATGTGGGACAGGGGGCCTGAACACTGAAGCTTTCTTT
>.|.|TRBV7-9|TRBJ1-1
CASSLDQRWDTEAFF
TGTGCCAGCAGCTTAGACCAGCGATGGGACACTGAAGCTTTCTTT
>.|.|TRBV29-1|TRBJ2-2
CSVSGTGELFF
TGCAGCGTCTCAGGCACCGGGGAGCTGTTTTTT
>.|few|TRBV28|TRBJ1-1
CASSLRGNTEAFF
TGTGCCAGCAGTTTACGGGGAAACACTGAAGCTTTCTTT
>.|once|TRBV30|TRBJ2-1
CASSQYNEQFF
TGTGCCTCCTCCCAGTACAATGAGCAGTTCTTC
>.|few|TRBV29-1|TRBJ1-1
CSVEGLWEDTEAFF
TGCAGCGTTGAAGGGTTGTGGGAGGACACTGAAGCTTTCTTT
>TRBD2|.|TRBV29-1|TRBJ2-7
CSVVPGASGKFEQYF
TGCAGCGTTGTCCCTGGGGCTAGCGGGAAGTTCGAGCAGTACTTC
>TRBD1|.|TRBV19|TRBJ2-7
CASNPSGQGLPYEQYF
TGTGCCAGTAACCCATCGGGACAGGGGCTACCCTACGAGCAGTACTTC
>TRBD2|.|TRBV5-8|TRBJ2-3
CASSPGLAIDTQYF
TGTGCCAGCAGCCCAGGACTAGCAATAGATACGCAGTATTTT
>.|few|TRBV4-2|TRBJ1-1
CASSQASSPSSEAFF
TGTGCCAGCAGCCAAGCCTCATCCCCGAGTTCTGAAGCTTTCTTT
>TRBD1|once|TRBV7-8|TRBJ2-7
CASSSRDRASEQYF
TGTGCCAGCAGCTCAAGGGACAGGGCGTCCGAGCAGTACTTC
>.|once|TRBV6-5|TRBJ1-3
CASSYSTAISGNTIYF
TGTGCCAGCAGTTACTCCACTGCCATCTCTGGAAACACCATATATTTT
>.|.|TRBV27|TRBJ2-6
CASSSEVSGANVLTF
TGTGCCAGCAGTTCGGAGGTTTCTGGGGCCAACGTCCTGACTTTC
>.|.|TRBV5-1|TRBJ1-4
CASSLAGATNEKLFF
TGCGCCAGCAGCTTGGCTGGGGCGACTAATGAAAAACTGTTTTTT
>.|.|TRBV18|TRBJ1-1
CASSLTSGGEAFF
TGTGCCAGCTCACTTACTTCCGGCGGTGAAGCTTTCTTT
>TRBD2|once|TRBV10-3|TRBJ2-6
CAISMPGLAVSGANVLTF
TGTGCCATCAGCATGCCGGGACTAGCGGTCTCTGGGGCCAACGTCCTGACTTTC
>TRBD1|.|TRBV29-1|TRBJ1-5
CSVAVGQGTTNQPQHF
TGCAGCGTTGCAGTGGGACAGGGAACGACTAATCAGCCCCAGCATTTT
>TRBD2|.|TRBV30|TRBJ2-3
CAWSVSGGTDTQYF
TGTGCCTGGAGTGTAAGCGGGGGCACAGATACGCAGTATTTT
>.|few|TRBV25-1|TRBJ2-1
CASSEWGGPEQFF
TGTGCCAGCAGTGAATGGGGGGGCCCCGAGCAGTTCTTC
>.|.|TRBV27|TRBJ2-1
CASKGVRPSYNEQFF
TGTGCCAGCAAAGGGGTCCGTCCTTCCTACAATGAGCAGTTCTTC
>.|.|TRBV29-1|TRBJ1-2
CSVGGSGTSIQGYTF
TGCAGCGTTGGCGGTTCCGGGACATCCATACAGGGCTACACCTTC
>.|.|TRBV13|TRBJ2-5
CASSLFRGVRRETQYF
TGTGCCAGCAGCTTATTTCGCGGGGTTCGGCGGGAGACCCAGTACTTC
>.|.|TRBV10-3|TRBJ2-3
CAIRTGSADTQYF
TGTGCCATCAGAACAGGGTCCGCAGATACGCAGTATTTT
>TRBD1|.|TRBV27|TRBJ2-1
CASSYDRAFSEQFF
TGTGCCAGCAGCTACGACAGGGCCTTTTCTGAGCAGTTCTTC
>TRBD2|.|TRBV19|TRBJ2-4
CASSIAIGREGQIIQYF
TGTGCCAGTAGTATCGCGATTGGGCGGGAGGGCCAGATCATTCAGTACTTC
>TRBD1|.|TRBV27|TRBJ2-5
CASSPQIYRDRAYQETQYF
TGTGCCAGCAGTCCCCAAATATACCGGGACAGGGCATACCAAGAGACCCAGTACTTC
>.|.|TRBV5-3|TRBJ1-1
CARSFGGELDTEAFF
TGTGCCAGAAGCTTTGGGGGCGAGTTGGACACTGAAGCTTTCTTT